This T cell receptor (beta chain) was sequenced for a study of blood T cell repertoires in COVID-19. At the level of the study: From the United States, Italy and Spain came samples of acute and convalescent COVID-19. PBMCs, B-cell-depleted T cells, or T cells were the source of the cDNA or gDNA that made up the material.

J was trimmed by 9 bases and V by 3 bases; bases with no gene match: 5. This CDR3 spans 14 amino acids. The germline gives CDR1 LNHDA, CDR2 SQIVND (reference sequence). Patients of the Seattle cohort, enrolled during active infection, were followed longitudinally. This clone came up once. Study processing details: From reference gene primer amplification, estimates of nucleated cell counts were derived. Measured with immunoSEQ multiplex PCR; TCRdb has only the in-frame clones, and not every one. V and J calls and clone size are copied from that table; D and trimming were computed from the DNA. Here the sample spans 300,000 to 350,000 clones, approximately 90% being singletons.

This TCR was recovered from a man younger than 40 with COVID-19, enrolled during active disease. The sample comprised peripheral blood. This chain uses TRBV19 with TRBJ2-1; 10 positions match TRBD2. CDR3 DNA sequence: TGTGCCAGTAGTATGTGGGCTAGCGGGGGTGAGCAGTTCTTC. Translation: CASSMWASGGEQFF.